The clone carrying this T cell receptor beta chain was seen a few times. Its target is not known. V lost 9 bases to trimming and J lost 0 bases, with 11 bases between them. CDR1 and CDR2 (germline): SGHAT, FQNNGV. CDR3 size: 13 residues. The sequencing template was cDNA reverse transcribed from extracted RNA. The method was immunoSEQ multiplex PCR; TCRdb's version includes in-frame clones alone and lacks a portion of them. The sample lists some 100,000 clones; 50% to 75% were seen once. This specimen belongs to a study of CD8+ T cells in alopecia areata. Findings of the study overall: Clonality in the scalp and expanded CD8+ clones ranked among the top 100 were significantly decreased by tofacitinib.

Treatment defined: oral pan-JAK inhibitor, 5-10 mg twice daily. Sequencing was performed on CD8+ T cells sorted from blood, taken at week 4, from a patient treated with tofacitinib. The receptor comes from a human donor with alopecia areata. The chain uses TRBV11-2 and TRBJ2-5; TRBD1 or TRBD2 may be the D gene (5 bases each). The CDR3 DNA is TGTGCCAGTAACGGGGACGACCAAGAGACCCAGTACTTC. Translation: CASNGDDQETQYF. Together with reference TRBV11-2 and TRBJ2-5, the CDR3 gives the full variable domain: EAGVAQSPRYKIIEKRQSVAFWCNPISGHATLYWYQQILGQGPKLLIQFQNNGVVDDSQLPKDRFSAERLKGVDSTLKIQPAKLEDSAVYLCASNGDDQETQYFGPGTRLLVL.